What follows describes a single T cell receptor beta chain. Its specificity is unknown. The sample comes from a study of siplizumab effects on memory and regulatory T cells. Study-wide findings and caveats: In unstimulated cells, naive T cells appeared more diverse than memory T cells and seemed major alloresponse contributors. No naive or memory phenotype could be assigned to roughly 80-95% of proliferating clones. The authors did not confirm suppressive function in proliferating Tregs from siplizumab cultures.

Sequence data were generated for unstimulated naive, memory, effector memory and TEMRA subsets in a few donor pairs. This CDR3 has 19 residues. TCRdb keeps only in-frame clones here, not all; method: immunoSEQ multiplex PCR. There are 50,000 to 55,000 clones in the sample; 95% to 97% occur only once, and around 0.6% lies in the top ten. J is TRBJ2-1 and V is TRBV21-1; TRBD2 is taken as the D call from the table, unchecked against the DNA. TRBV21-1 is noted as a pseudogene. The clonotype originates from a human donor in good health. Sequenced material: naive CD4+ T cells sorted from blood. CDR3 in DNA: TGTGCCAGCAGCAAAGATTGGGGGAGGGCCGGTAATGTAGGTAATGAGCAGTTCTTC. Its translation is CASSKDWGRAGNVGNEQFF.